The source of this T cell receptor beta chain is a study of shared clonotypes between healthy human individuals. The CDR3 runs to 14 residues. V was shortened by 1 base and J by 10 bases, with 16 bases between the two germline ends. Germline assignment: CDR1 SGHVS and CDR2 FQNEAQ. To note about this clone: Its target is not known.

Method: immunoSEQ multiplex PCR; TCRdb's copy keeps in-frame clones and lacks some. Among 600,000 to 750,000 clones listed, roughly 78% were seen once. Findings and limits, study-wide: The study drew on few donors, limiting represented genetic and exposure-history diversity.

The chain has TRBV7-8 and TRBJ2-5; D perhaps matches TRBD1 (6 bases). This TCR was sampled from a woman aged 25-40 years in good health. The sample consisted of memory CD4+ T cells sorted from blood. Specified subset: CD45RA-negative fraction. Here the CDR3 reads CASSLGAIQGDQYF. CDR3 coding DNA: TGTGCCAGCAGCTTAGGGGCTATACAGGGAGACCAGTACTTC.